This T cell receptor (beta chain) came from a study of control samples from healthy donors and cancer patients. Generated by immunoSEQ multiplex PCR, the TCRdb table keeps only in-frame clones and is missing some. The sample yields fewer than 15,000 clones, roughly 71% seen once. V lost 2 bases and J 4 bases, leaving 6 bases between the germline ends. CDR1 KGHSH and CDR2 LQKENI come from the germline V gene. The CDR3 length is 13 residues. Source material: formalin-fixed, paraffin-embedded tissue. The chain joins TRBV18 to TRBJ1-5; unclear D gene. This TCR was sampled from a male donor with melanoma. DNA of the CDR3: TGTGCCAGCTCACCATGGGAAAATCAGCCCCAGCATTTT. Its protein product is CASSPWENQPQHF.